This T cell receptor beta chain was sequenced during a study of cytotoxic CD8 clonotypes in ibrutinib-treated CLL (dated by TCRdb to 2020 to 2022). With respect to the entire study: The cohort was composed of ten to eleven relapsed/refractory and about 15 treatment-naive patients; IGHV unmutated status was identified in under 18 patients. Partial responses were observed in about 24 patients and complete responses in 2; after a median follow-up of 68 months, remission was maintained in 14 patients and progression was observed in about twelve. Samples at response were collected after a median of 12 months of treatment, with a range of roughly 6 to 40 months. An average of around 250,000 productive templates and some 99,000 productive rearrangements was obtained per sample. Of the approximately 91 people in the trial, around 25 had longitudinal samples available. Cryopreserved peripheral blood mononuclear cells were collected at three points: before therapy, at response, and at either sustained remission or disease progression.

Summary of the overall study and its limitations: At ibrutinib response clonality went up, during sustained remission it held steady, and at progression it dropped back toward baseline. At baseline, clonality was higher than in age-matched healthy donors and showed a strong correlation with circulating CD8+ T-cell counts. Sustained-remission and progressing patients did not have matched sampling times, and lymph node repertoires were not examined. Public clonotypes were rare and either shrank or stayed stable during treatment, and the rise in clonality at ibrutinib response reflected expansion of private clonotypes.

A few counts support this clone. What this receptor recognizes is not known. The sample holds no much larger clone one base away, and base qualities are not on file. V and J are truncated by 8 bases and 7 bases respectively, leaving an intervening sequence of 21 bases. The CDR3 numbers 16 residues from cysteine through phenylalanine. CDR3 DNA only is kept here, 48 bases in frame from base 1. The germline V gene gives CDR1 as MDHEN and CDR2 as SYDVKM. Each clonotype received, on average, 10x coverage in deep resolution sequencing performed on a MiSeq, where the target depth lay between 1 in 1 million and 1 in 200,000 T cells. The immunoSEQ hsTCRB Kit was used to generate TCR beta libraries. Under the source paper's analysis protocol: The data were analyzed with ImmunoSEQ Analyzer and ImmunoSEQ Data Assistant, and V, D and J gene assignments followed IMGT definitions. Clonality, with values ranging from 0 to 1, was calculated as one minus the normalized Shannon entropy of productive rearrangement frequencies. Only overrepresented clonotypes making up at least 0.05% of each patient's repertoire were included in the public clonotype analysis. Thirteen age-matched healthy donor repertoires from immuneACCESS served as clonality controls. TCRdb limited this immuneACCESS table to in-frame rearrangements with V and J called. A share of clones is missing; checked studies link under half to unresolved V genes, and the rest is unexplained. That table supplies the V and J calls and clone size; D and trimming were determined from the DNA. The sample contains 40,000 or so clones, approximately 51% of them found a single time. The ten biggest clones cover approximately 20% of the sample.

For TCR beta library preparation, approximately 2 micrograms of genomic DNA were extracted from the cryopreserved PBMCs. Longitudinal blood samples from CLL patients receiving ibrutinib monotherapy were subjected to high-throughput TCR beta sequencing. Patients were enrolled in a phase 2 open-label single-center ibrutinib monotherapy trial. The sequence is built from TRBV28 and TRBJ1-6, with the identity of the D gene unclear. This clonotype was sampled from a human donor with chronic lymphocytic leukemia. The sample was PBMCs, taken before ibrutinib treatment. DNA sequence: TGTGCCAGCCGCCTGACCACCCGATTGGGCAATTCACCCCTCCACTTT. Protein translation: CASRLTTRLGNSPLHF.